The 9 T cell receptor beta chains below were found in one sample sequenced in a study of T cell clones after liver transplantation. Assay: immunoSEQ multiplex PCR; the TCRdb copy retains only in-frame clones and omits some. The table includes about 76,000 clones, around 78% detected once. Sequencing used CD4+ T cells from blood, obtained at the 22-month timepoint. The origin of the receptors is a human patient who received a liver transplant. The graft donor may have contributed some T cells.

The rearrangement uses TRBV10-3 and TRBJ2-2, with D uncertain. This CDR3 has 15 residues. In germline, CDR1 is ENHRY, CDR2 SYGVKD. V was trimmed by 3 bases and J by 3 bases, leaving 11 bases between them. The DNA of the CDR3 is TGTGCCATCAGTGATATAGGCAGCTACACCGGGGAGCTGTTTTTT. This translates into CAISDIGSYTGELFF.

The chain couples TRBV5-6 to TRBJ1-5; perhaps TRBD1 as D (5 bases). CDR1 and CDR2 (germline): SGHDT, YYEEEE. Trimming shortened V by 2 bases and J by 4 bases, and 10 bases separated the two germline ends. This CDR3 has 14 residues. CDR3 sequence reads: CASSFTGENQPQHF. For the CDR3, the DNA is TGTGCCAGCAGCTTTACGGGGGAGAATCAGCCCCAGCATTTT.

The V gene is TRBV15, the J gene TRBJ2-1; the D gene is possibly TRBD2 (6 bases). Trimming shortened V by 3 bases and J by 0 bases, and 9 bases separated the two germline ends. Germline assignment: CDR1 LNHNV and CDR2 YYDKDF (reference sequence). This CDR3 contains 15 residues. The CDR3 DNA reads TGTGCCACCAGCAGGGAGGGAGGCTCCTACAATGAGCAGTTCTTC. Residues: CATSREGGSYNEQFF.

The CDR3 DNA reads TGTGCCAGCAGCGTCCGTCCCGGTGGGGATGAGCAGTTCTTC. Its protein product is CASSVRPGGDEQFF. The chain recombines TRBV9 with TRBJ2-1, with D hard to call. Trimming left V 2 bases short and J 8 bases short, with 14 bases between. This CDR3 is built from 14 residues. Per germline, CDR1 SGDLS and CDR2 YYNGEE.

The genes are TRBV6-6 and TRBJ2-5, with 7 positions matching TRBD1. Trimming at V came to 6 bases and at J to 4 bases, leaving 5 bases not matched to a gene. Germline values: CDR1 MNHNY, CDR2 SVGAGI (reference sequence). The CDR3 sequence is 13 residues long. CDR3 DNA sequence: TGTGCCAGCAGAACGGACAGGAGAGAGACCCAGTACTTC. This encodes CASRTDRRETQYF.

V gene TRBV5-1 combines with J gene TRBJ2-3; 7 positions agree with TRBD2. This CDR3 spans 18 amino acids. Germline lookup yields CDR1 SGHRS and CDR2 YFSETQ. With V trimmed by 4 bases and J by 4 bases, 18 bases remained unmatched. DNA of the CDR3: TGCGCCAGCAGCCCCGGTATCGGGGGAGGGCCGGTGGCAGATACGCAGTATTTT. It encodes CASSPGIGGGPVADTQYF.

The chain uses TRBV23-1 and TRBJ1-3, with a weak D call TRBD1 (5 bases). TRBV23-1 falls under the ORF class, with uncertain function. The V gene lost 7 bases and the J gene lost 11 bases, with 18 bases spanning the gap. CDR3 length: 13 residues. The CDR3 DNA reads TGCGCCAGCACGGGACGGAGGTGCTGGGCCATATATTTT. It specifies CASTGRRCWAIYF.

This chain connects TRBV7-9 to TRBJ2-1, with D tentatively TRBD2 (6 bases). This CDR3 comprises 14 residues. With 4 bases removed from V and 7 bases from J, the gap between germline ends came to 14 bases. From germline, CDR1 is SEHNR and CDR2 FQNEAQ (reference sequence). CDR3 in amino acids: CASSSRETRNEQFF. The CDR3 DNA sequence: TGTGCCAGCAGCTCCAGGGAGACTAGGAATGAGCAGTTCTTC.

This clone was seen only a few times. The chain combines TRBV12-5 with TRBJ2-7; D may be TRBD1 or TRBD2 (5 bases each). This CDR3 comprises 14 residues. The germline CDR1 and CDR2 sequences are LGHNT and FRNRAP. With 5 bases removed from V and 4 bases from J, the gap between germline ends came to 15 bases. CDR3 DNA sequence: TGTGCTAGTGGTCCCCGAGGGGCACAATACGAGCAGTACTTC. Protein sequence: CASGPRGAQYEQYF.